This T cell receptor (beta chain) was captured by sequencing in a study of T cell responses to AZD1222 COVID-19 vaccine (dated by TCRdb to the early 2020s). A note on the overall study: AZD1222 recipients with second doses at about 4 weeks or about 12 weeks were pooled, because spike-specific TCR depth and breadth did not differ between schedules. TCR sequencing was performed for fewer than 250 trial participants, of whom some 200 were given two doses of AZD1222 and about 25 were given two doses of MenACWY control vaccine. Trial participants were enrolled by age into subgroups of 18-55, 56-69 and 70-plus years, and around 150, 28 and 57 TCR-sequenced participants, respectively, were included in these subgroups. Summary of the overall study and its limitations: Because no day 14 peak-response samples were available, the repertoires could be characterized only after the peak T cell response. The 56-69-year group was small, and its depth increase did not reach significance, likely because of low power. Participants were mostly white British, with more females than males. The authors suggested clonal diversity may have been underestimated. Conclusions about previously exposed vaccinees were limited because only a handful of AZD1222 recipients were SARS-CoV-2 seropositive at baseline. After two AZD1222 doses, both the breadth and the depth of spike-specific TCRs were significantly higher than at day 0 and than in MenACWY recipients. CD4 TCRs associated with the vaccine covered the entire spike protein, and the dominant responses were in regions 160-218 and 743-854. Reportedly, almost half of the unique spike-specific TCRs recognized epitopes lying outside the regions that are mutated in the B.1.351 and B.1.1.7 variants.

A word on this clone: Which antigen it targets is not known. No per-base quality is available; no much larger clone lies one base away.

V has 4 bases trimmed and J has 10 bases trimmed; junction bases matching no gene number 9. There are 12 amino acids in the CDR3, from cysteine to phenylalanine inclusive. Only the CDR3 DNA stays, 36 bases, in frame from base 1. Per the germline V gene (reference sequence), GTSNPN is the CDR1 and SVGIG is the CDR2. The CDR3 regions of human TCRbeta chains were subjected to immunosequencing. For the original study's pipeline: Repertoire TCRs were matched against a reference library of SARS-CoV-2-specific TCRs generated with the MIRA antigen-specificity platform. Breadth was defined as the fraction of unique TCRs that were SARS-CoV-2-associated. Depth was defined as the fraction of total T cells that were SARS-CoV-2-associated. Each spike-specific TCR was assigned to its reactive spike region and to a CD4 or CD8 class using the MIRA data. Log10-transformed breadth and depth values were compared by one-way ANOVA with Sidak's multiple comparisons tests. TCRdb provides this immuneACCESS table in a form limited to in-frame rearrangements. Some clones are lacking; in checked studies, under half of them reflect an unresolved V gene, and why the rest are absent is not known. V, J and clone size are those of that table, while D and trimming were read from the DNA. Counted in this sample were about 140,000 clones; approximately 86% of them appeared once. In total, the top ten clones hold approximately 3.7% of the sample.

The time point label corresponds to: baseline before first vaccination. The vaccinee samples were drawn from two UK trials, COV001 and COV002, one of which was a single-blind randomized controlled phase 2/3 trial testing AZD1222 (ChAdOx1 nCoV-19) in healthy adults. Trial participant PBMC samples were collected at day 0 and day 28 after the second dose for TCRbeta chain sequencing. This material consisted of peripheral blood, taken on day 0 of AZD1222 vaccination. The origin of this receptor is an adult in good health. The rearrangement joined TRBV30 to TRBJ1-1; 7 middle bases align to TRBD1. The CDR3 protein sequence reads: CAWMRQGGGAFF. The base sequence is TGTGCCTGGATGAGGCAGGGGGGGGGAGCTTTCTTT.